Sequencing of this TCR beta chain was carried out in a study of cytomegalovirus exposure and HLA in healthy donors. Trimming took 6 bases from V and 3 from J, leaving 6 bases between them. Germline loops: CDR1 MNHEY, CDR2 SVGAGI. The CDR3 totals 12 residues. Whole-study findings and limits: Reportedly, cytomegalovirus status was diagnosed with high sensitivity and specificity. Later analysis showed TCR association rates varying by HLA locus, highest for DRB1 and lowest for HLA-C. Roughly uniform depth of sequencing across donors was assumed in presence/absence analyses.

The PCR used 60 Vbeta and 13 Jbeta primers. Libraries were prepared by immunoSEQ multiplex PCR; TCRdb keeps only in-frame clonotypes and omits some of them. The sample records some 130,000 clones, around 79% being singletons. This clone was seen more than once but under ten times. The antigen is undetermined. The sample taken for sequencing was PBMCs. The V gene is TRBV6-5, the J gene TRBJ1-5; the D is unclear. The clonotype originates from a woman between 45 and 65 years old in good health and CMV-seropositive. The CDR3 bases are TGTGCCAGCAGACAGCTCAATCAGCCCCAGCATTTT. Encoded protein: CASRQLNQPQHF.